Listed here is a single T cell receptor (beta chain). Antigen unknown. Per the germline V gene, CDR1 is SGDLS and CDR2 is YYNGEE. CDR3 length: 14 residues. Trimming shortened V by 3 bases and J by 2 bases, and 9 bases separated the two germline ends. This record belongs to a study of T-cell memory formation after mild COVID-19. As for the study in general: The study found TCR clusters largely donor specific.

Study results and limitations: There was a balanced CD4/CD8 profile in clones contracting day 15 to 85, and later expanders leaned CD4+.

5'RACE with constant-segment primers yielded barcoded, UMI-tagged TCR alpha and TCR beta cDNA libraries. TCRdb analysed the 5' RACE reads with MiXCR anew, one entry per CDR3 protein. The sample shows approximately 35,000 distinct CDR3 sequences, under 25% of them seen only once. The sample comprised PBMCs or a T cell subset sorted from them (not recorded which). The V gene is TRBV9, the J gene TRBJ2-1; D gene unclear. This clonotype originated in an adult who had mild COVID-19 (a few samples of this study predate the infection). Cell type and time point are not known. The CDR3 DNA reads TGTGCCAGCAGCGCCTATCCGACCTACAATGAGCAGTTCTTC. Encoded protein: CASSAYPTYNEQFF.